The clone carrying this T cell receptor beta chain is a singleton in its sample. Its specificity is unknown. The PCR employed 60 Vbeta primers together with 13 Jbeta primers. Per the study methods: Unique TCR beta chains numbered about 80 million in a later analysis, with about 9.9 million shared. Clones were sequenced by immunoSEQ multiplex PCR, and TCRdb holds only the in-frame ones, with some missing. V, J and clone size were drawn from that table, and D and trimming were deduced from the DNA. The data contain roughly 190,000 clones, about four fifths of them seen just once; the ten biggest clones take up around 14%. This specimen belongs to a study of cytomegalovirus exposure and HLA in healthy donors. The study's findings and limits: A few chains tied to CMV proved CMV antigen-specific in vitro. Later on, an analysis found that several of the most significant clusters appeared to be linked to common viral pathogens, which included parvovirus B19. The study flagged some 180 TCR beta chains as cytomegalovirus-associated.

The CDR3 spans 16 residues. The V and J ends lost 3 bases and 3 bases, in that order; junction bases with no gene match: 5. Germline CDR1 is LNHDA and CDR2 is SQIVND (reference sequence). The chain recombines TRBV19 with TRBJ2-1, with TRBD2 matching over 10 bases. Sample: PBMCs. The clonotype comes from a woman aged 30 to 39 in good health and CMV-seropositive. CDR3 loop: CASSILAGAHYNEQFF. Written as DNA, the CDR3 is TGTGCCAGTAGTATTCTAGCGGGAGCCCACTACAATGAGCAGTTCTTC.